These T cell receptor beta chains were read from a single sample in a study of cytomegalovirus exposure and HLA in healthy donors. TCRdb's copy holds only in-frame clones and misses some; the assay was immunoSEQ multiplex PCR. The sample shows tens of thousands of clones, 55% to 65% of them seen only once. The sample taken for sequencing was PBMCs. Every receptor here comes from a human donor in good health. Both conserved end residues are part of each CDR3. A D gene is named only where the DNA matches it firmly. Only part of the rows carry a size: once, few, many, or a class if the clone is expanded.

. TRBJ1-2 . TRBV4-3 CASSQELGLKGGNGYTF TGCGCCAGCAGCCAAGAACTTGGGCTTAAGGGGGGGAATGGCTACACCTTC
. TRBJ1-5 . TRBV6-1 CASNGGPNNQPQHF TGTGCCAGCAACGGAGGCCCCAATAATCAGCCCCAGCATTTT
few TRBJ2-5 . TRBV5-1 CASSFYGGQETQYF TGCGCCAGCAGCTTCTATGGCGGCCAAGAGACCCAGTACTTC
few TRBJ2-2 . TRBV7-9 CASSLPQRIWMTGELFF TGTGCCAGCAGCTTACCACAGAGAATCTGGATGACCGGGGAGCTGTTTTTT
few TRBJ1-1 TRBD1 TRBV4-3 CASSHPGQGASFF TGCGCCAGCAGCCATCCGGGACAGGGGGCTTCTTTCTTT
. TRBJ2-5 . TRBV7-6 CASTADSGEETQYF TGTGCCAGCACCGCGGACTCGGGGGAAGAGACCCAGTACTTC
few TRBJ1-6 TRBD1 TRBV7-8 CASSADRGNSPLHF TGTGCCAGCAGCGCGGACAGGGGAAATTCACCCCTCCACTTT
. TRBJ2-2 TRBD1 TRBV7-3 CASSKGQGNTGELFF TGTGCCAGCAGCAAAGGACAGGGGAACACCGGGGAGCTGTTTTTT
few TRBJ2-4 TRBD1 TRBV9 CASSEETGLAKNIQYF TGTGCCAGCAGCGAGGAGACAGGGCTAGCCAAAAACATTCAGTACTTC
. TRBJ2-1 TRBD2 TRBV4-2 CASSPGTSGLNEQFF TGTGCCAGCAGCCCCGGGACTAGCGGGCTAAATGAGCAGTTCTTC
. TRBJ2-5 TRBD2 TRBV5-6 CASRFGTSGDQYF TGTGCCAGCAGATTCGGGACTAGCGGGGACCAGTACTTC
. TRBJ1-2 . TRBV9 CASSADLQGNLGYTF TGTGCCAGCAGCGCAGACCTCCAGGGAAACCTGGGCTACACCTTC
few TRBJ1-5 . TRBV6-1 CASSPGHNQPQHF TGTGCCAGCAGTCCCGGACACAATCAGCCCCAGCATTTT
. TRBJ1-5 . TRBV19 CASSIGQYSNQPQHF TGTGCCAGTAGTATTGGGCAGTATAGCAATCAGCCCCAGCATTTT
. TRBJ2-1 . TRBV6-1 CASRIRFLTFF TGTGCCAGCAGAATCAGGTTCCTTACGTTCTTC
. TRBJ1-2 TRBD1 TRBV29-1 CSVEIPGGLHYGYTF TGCAGCGTTGAAATCCCAGGGGGGTTACACTATGGCTACACCTTC
few TRBJ2-5 . TRBV5-8 CASSFRYQETQYF TGTGCCAGCAGCTTCAGGTACCAAGAGACCCAGTACTTC
few TRBJ2-5 . TRBV7-7 CASSSSQETQYF TGTGCTAGCAGCTCCTCCCAAGAGACCCAGTACTTC
. TRBJ1-1 . TRBV7-3 CASSLMSGVNTEAFF TGTGCCAGCAGCTTAATGTCAGGGGTGAACACTGAAGCTTTCTTT
. TRBJ2-5 . TRBV10-2 CASSGQYQETQYF TGCGCCAGCAGTGGGCAATACCAAGAGACCCAGTACTTC
. TRBJ1-1 . TRBV29-1 CSVAQGFNTEAFF TGCAGCGTCGCACAGGGTTTTAACACTGAAGCTTTCTTT
once TRBJ1-2 . TRBV11-2 CASSPDRPRGYTF TGTGCCAGCAGCCCGGACAGACCACGGGGCTACACCTTC
. TRBJ1-2 TRBD1 TRBV7-2 CASSPRDRDGYTF TGTGCCAGCAGTCCCCGGGACAGGGACGGCTACACCTTC
. TRBJ1-2 TRBD1 TRBV5-1 CASSPSPDRGNYGYTF TGCGCCAGCAGCCCATCGCCCGACAGGGGTAACTATGGCTACACCTTC
once TRBJ1-6 . TRBV19 CASSPKTGYNSPLHF TGTGCCAGTAGCCCTAAAACAGGGTATAATTCACCCCTCCACTTT
. TRBJ2-1 TRBD2 TRBV7-9 CASSPPGSGGPSYNEQFF TGTGCCAGCAGCCCCCCGGGTAGCGGGGGGCCCTCCTACAATGAGCAGTTCTTC
once TRBJ2-2 TRBD1 TRBV5-1 CASSSRTGGGGELFF TGCGCCAGCAGCTCCCGGACAGGGGGCGGCGGGGAGCTGTTTTTT
few TRBJ1-1 . TRBV7-9 CASSLGQMNTEAFF TGTGCCAGCAGCTTAGGACAGATGAACACTGAAGCTTTCTTT
. TRBJ2-6 . TRBV19 CASSIDLYEEPSGANVLTF TGTGCCAGTAGTATAGATCTATATGAGGAGCCCTCTGGGGCCAACGTCCTGACTTTC
. TRBJ2-5 TRBD1 TRBV6-1 CASTDRVRETQYF TGTGCCAGTACGGACAGGGTCCGAGAGACCCAGTACTTC
. TRBJ1-2 TRBD1 TRBV7-9 CASRPSATYARDRDYGYTF TGTGCCAGCAGACCTAGTGCCACTTACGCCCGGGACAGAGACTATGGCTACACCTTC
few TRBJ1-3 . TRBV30 CAWSLQVSGNTIYF TGTGCCTGGAGTTTGCAGGTCTCTGGAAACACCATATATTTT
. TRBJ2-3 . TRBV5-8 CASSLWQGSTDTQYF TGTGCCAGCAGCTTATGGCAGGGTAGCACAGATACGCAGTATTTT
few TRBJ2-3 . TRBV6-5 CASSSPGCTQYF TGTGCCAGCAGTTCCCCGGGGTGTACGCAGTATTTT
few TRBJ1-5 TRBD1 TRBV27 CASSGGTGVRGQPQHF TGTGCCAGCAGTGGCGGGACAGGGGTTCGGGGGCAGCCCCAGCATTTT
many TRBJ1-1 . TRBV5-6 CASSPGVFGTEAFF TGTGCCAGCAGCCCCGGGGTATTTGGCACTGAAGCTTTCTTT
. TRBJ2-3 TRBD2 TRBV5-4 CASSLTAGGADTQYF TGTGCCAGCAGCCTCACCGCCGGGGGGGCAGATACGCAGTATTTT
. TRBJ2-7 TRBD1 TRBV5-1 CASSLGGQGAEQYF TGCGCCAGCAGCTTGGGGGGACAGGGAGCCGAGCAGTACTTC
. TRBJ1-4 . TRBV18 CASSLGQTATNEKLFF TGTGCCAGCTCACTCGGACAGACTGCAACTAATGAAAAACTGTTTTTT
. TRBJ2-6 . TRBV6-1 CASSETEGFSGANVLTF TGTGCCAGCAGTGAAACGGAGGGATTCTCTGGGGCCAACGTCCTGACTTTC
few TRBJ2-1 . TRBV2 CATYRDSYNEQFF TGTGCCACTTACAGGGATTCCTACAATGAGCAGTTCTTC
. TRBJ2-4 . TRBV29-1 CSVVGKGLDIQYF TGCAGCGTTGTGGGTAAGGGGTTGGACATTCAGTACTTC
. TRBJ1-5 . TRBV19 CASSNQGKGQPQHF TGTGCCAGTAGTAATCAGGGGAAAGGCCAGCCCCAGCATTTT
. TRBJ2-7 TRBD1 TRBV6-5 CASCRGLLYEQYF TGTGCCAGCTGTAGGGGGCTACTCTACGAGCAGTACTTC
. TRBJ2-7 . TRBV5-6 CASSLGYEQYF TGTGCCAGCAGCTTGGGCTACGAGCAGTACTTC
. TRBJ2-3 TRBD2 TRBV7-3 CASSLGQAGTYTQYF TGTGCCAGCAGCTTAGGCCAAGCGGGGACCTATACGCAGTATTTT
. TRBJ1-5 . TRBV9 CASSAGQGFNQPQHF TGTGCCAGCAGCGCGGGGCAGGGGTTCAATCAGCCCCAGCATTTT
. TRBJ1-1 . TRBV25-1 CASSEEGSTEAFF TGTGCCAGCAGTGAGGAAGGGAGCACTGAAGCTTTCTTT
. TRBJ2-3 . TRBV29-1 CSVDPGASTDTQYF TGCAGCGTTGACCCAGGGGCTAGCACAGATACGCAGTATTTT